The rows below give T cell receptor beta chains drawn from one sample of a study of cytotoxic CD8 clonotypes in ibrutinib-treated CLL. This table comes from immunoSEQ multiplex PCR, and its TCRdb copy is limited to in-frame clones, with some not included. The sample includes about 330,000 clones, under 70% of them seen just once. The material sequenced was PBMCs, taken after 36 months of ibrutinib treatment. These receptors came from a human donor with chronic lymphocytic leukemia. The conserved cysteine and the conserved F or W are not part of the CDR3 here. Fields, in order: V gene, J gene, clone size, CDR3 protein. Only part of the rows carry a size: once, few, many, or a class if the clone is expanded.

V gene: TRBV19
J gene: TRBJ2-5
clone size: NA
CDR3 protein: ASREGVWETQY

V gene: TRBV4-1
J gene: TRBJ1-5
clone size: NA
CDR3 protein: ASSQDWSNDQPQH

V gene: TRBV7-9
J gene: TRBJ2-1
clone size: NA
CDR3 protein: ASGTAYNEQF

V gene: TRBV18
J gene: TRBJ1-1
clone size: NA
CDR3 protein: ASSPVGVLNTEAF

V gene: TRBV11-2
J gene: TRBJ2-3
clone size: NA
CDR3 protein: ASSLRLANPQNTQY

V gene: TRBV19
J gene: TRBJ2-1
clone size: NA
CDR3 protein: ASSVRDTYNEQF

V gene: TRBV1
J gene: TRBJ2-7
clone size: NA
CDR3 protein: TSSLVSREGAYEQY

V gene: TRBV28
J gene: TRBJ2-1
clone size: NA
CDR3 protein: ASKIPRLGPYNEQF

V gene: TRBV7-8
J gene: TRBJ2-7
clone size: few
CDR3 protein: ASSSTGREQY

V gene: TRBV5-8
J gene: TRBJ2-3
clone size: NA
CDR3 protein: ASGIWFGTDTQY

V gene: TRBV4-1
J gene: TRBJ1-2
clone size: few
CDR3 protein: ASSTRQSYGYT

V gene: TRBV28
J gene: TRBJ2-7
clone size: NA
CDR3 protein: ASSLRGLAGGYEQY

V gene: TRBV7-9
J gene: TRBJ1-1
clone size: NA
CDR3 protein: ASKQGASEAF

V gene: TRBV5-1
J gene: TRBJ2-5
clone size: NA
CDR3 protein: ASSRTGYQETQY

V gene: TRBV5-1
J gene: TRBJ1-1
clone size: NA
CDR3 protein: ASRLQVGNTEAF

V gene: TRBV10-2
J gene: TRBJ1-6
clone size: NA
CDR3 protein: ASSERDRGFRSYNSPLH

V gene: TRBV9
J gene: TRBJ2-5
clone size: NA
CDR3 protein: ASSPGPGGTQETQY

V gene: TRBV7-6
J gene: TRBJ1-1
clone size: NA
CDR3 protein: ASSDRRGVMNTEAF

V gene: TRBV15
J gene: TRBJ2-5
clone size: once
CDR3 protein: ATSRGQVRQETQY

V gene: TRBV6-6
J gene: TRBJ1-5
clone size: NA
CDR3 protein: ASSYSGGTFNQPQH

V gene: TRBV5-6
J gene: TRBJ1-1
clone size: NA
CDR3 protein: ASSLERTVNTEAF

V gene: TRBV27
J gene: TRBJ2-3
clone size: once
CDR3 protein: ASSLWGLAESTDTQY

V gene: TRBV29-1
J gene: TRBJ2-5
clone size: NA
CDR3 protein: SAGTGGLFWETQY

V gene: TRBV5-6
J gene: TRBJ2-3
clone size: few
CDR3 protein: ASSGSGGGADTQY

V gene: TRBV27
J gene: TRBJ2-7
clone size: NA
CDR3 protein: ASSFGTSGGYEQY

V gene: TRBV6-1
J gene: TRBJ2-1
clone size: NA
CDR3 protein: ASSEGPTSYNEQF

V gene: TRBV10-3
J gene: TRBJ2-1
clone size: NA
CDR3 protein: AIRAGDSYNEQF

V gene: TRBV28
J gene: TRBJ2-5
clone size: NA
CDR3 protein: ASSSLYQETQY

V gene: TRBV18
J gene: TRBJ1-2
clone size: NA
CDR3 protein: ASSPQGNMNYGYT

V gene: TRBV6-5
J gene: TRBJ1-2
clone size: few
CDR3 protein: ASSYSKWTPYGYT

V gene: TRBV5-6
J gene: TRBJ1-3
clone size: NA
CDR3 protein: ASSAPRGDKDTIY

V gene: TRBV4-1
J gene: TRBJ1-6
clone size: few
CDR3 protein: ASSQEGTGQASPLH

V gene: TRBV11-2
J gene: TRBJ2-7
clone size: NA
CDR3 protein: ASSFGFAALQEQY

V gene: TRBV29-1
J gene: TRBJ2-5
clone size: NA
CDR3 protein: SVGGPSVKETQY

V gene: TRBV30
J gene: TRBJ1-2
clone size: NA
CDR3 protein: AWSVDGRQGARNYGYT

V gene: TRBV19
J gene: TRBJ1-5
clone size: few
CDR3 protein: ASSIRGFNQPQH

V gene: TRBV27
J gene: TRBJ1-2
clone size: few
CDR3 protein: ASSRGQPYGYT

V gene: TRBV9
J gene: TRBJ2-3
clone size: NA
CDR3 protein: ASSAPSLRTSHGTDTQY

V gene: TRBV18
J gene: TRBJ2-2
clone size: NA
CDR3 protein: ASSPQTPYSSGRNTGELF

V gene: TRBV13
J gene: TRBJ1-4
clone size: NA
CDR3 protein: ASSPAGHQTPTTNEKLF

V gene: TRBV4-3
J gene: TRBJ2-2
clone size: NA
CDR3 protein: ASSQDLARAAIGELF